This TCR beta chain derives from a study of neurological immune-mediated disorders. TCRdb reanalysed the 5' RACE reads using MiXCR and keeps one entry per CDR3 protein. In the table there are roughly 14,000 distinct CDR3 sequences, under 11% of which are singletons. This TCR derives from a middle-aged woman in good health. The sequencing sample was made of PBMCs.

CDR3 region: CAWSFVAGELFF. DNA of the CDR3: TGTGCCTGGAGTTTCGTCGCCGGGGAGCTGTTTTTT. V usage is TRBV30 and J usage is TRBJ2-2; D remains ambiguous. Per the germline V gene, CDR1 is GTSNPN and CDR2 is SVGIG (reference sequence). The CDR3 runs to 12 residues. With 2 bases removed from V and 6 bases from J, the gap between germline ends came to 7 bases.